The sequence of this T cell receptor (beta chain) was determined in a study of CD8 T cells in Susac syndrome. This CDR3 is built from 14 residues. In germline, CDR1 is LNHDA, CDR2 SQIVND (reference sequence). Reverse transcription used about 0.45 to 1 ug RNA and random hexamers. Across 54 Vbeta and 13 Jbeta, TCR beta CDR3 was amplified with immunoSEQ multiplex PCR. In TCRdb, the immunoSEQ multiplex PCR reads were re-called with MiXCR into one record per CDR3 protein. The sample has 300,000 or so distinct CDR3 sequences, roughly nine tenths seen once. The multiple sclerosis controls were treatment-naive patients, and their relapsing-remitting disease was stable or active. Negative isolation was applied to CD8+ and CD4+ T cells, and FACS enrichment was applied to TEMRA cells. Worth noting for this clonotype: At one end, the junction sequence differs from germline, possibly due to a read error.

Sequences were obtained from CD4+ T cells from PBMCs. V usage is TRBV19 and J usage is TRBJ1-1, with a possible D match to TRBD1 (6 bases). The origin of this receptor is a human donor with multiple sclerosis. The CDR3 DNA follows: TGTGCCAGTAGTAAATCCGGGGGCGCTTCTGAAGATTTCTTT. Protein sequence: CASSKSGGASEDFF.